This T cell receptor beta chain was observed in a study of blood T cell repertoires in COVID-19. Produced via immunoSEQ multiplex PCR; TCRdb's table is partial and in-frame only. The profile shows roughly 200,000 clones, 80% of them singletons. The length of the CDR3 is 13 residues. Trimming removed 1 base from V and 3 bases from J, with 7 bases in between. Germline V lookup: CDR1 MNHNS, CDR2 SASEGT. This clonotype was obtained from a woman in her 70s with acute or convalescent COVID-19. Sequenced input: peripheral blood. The chain recombines TRBV6-1 with TRBJ2-7; perhaps TRBD2 as D (5 bases). The CDR3 protein is CASSEVRDYEQYF. The CDR3 region has the DNA TGTGCCAGCAGTGAAGTGAGGGACTACGAGCAGTACTTC.